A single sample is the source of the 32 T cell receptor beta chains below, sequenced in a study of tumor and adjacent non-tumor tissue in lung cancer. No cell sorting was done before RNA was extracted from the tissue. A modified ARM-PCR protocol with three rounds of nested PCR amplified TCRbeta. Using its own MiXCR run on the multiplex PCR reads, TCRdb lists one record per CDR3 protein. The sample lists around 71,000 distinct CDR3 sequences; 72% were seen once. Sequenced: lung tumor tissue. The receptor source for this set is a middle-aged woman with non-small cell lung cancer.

Here the CDR3 DNA reads TGCAGTGCCTCGGCCAGACTAGCGGGAGGGCCGGGGGACTACGAGCAGTACTTC. Its protein product is CSASARLAGGPGDYEQYF. The rearrangement joins TRBV20-1 to TRBJ2-7; 14 nucleotides line up with TRBD2. Per the germline V gene, CDR1 is DFQATT and CDR2 is SNEGSKA (reference sequence). The CDR3 runs 18 residues. Germline trimming cut 6 bases from V and 3 bases from J; bases unmatched to any gene: 16.

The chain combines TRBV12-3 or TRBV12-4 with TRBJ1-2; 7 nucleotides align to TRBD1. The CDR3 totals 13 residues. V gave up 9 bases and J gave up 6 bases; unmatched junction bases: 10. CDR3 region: CASSTSGTDGYTF. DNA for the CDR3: TGTGCCAGTAGTACATCCGGGACAGATGGCTACACCTTC.

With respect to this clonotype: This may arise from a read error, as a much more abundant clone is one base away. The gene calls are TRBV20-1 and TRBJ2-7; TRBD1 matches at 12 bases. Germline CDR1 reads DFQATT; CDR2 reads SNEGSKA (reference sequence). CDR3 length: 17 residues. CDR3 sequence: CNASQSRDRGRMSEQYF. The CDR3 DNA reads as TGCAATGCTAGTCAGTCCCGGGACAGGGGGCGTATGAGTGAGCAGTACTTC.

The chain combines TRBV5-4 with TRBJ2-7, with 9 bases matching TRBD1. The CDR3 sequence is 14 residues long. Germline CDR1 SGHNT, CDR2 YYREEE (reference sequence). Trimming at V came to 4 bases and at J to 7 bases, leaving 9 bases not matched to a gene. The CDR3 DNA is TGTGCCAGCAGCGCGGGGACAGGGAGTGGAGAGCAGTACTTC. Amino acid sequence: CASSAGTGSGEQYF. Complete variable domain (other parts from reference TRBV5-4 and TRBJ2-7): ETGVTQSPTHLIKTRGQQVTLRCSSQSGHNTVSWYQQALGQGPQFIFQYYREEENGRGNFPPRFSGLQFPNYSSELNVNALELDDSALYLCASSAGTGSGEQYFGPGTRLTVT.

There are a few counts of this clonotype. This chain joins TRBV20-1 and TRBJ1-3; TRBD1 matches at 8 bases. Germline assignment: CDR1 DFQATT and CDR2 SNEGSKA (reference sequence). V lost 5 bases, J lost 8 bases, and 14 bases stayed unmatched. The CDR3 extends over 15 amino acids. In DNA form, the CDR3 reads TGCAGTGCTGCGGACAGGGAAGGGGATAGGCACACCATATATTTT. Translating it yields CSAADREGDRHTIYF.

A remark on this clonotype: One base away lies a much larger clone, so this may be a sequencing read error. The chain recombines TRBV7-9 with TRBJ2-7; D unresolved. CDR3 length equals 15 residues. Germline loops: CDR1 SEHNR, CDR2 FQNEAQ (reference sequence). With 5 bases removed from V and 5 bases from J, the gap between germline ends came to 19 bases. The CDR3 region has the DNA TGTGCCAGCAGCGCGGAGTGGGAACAGAGGAACGAGCAGTACTTC. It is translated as CASSAEWEQRNEQYF.

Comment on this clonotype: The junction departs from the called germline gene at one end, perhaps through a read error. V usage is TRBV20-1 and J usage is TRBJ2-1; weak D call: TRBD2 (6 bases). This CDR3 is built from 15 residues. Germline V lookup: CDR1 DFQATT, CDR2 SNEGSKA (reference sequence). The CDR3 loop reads CSAPLEGLGNNEESF. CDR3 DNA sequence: TGCAGTGCCCCCTTGGAGGGGCTGGGGAACAATGAGGAGTCCTTC.

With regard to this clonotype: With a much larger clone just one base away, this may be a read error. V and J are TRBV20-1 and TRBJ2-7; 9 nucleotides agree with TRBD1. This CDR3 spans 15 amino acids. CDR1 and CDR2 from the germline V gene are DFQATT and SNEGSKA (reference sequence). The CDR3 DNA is TGCAGTGCTGTCAAGTCCGGGACAGGGTCCTACAAGCAGTACTTC. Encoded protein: CSAVKSGTGSYKQYF.

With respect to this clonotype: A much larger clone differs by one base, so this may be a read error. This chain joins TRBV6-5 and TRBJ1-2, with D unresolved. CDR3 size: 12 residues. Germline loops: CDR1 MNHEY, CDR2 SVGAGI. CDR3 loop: CANSYSGYGYTF. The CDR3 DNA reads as TGTGCCAACAGTTACTCGGGATACGGCTACACCTTC.

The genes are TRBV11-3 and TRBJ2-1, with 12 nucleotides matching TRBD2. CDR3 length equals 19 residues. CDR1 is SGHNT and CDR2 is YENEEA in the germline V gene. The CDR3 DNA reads TGTGCTAGCTGCTTAGATCAAGGGAGACTAGCGGGAGTTGGCAATGAGCAGTTCTTC. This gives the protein CASCLDQGRLAGVGNEQFF.

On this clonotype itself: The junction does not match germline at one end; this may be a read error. The DNA of the CDR3 is TGTGCCAGCGGTGAGGCTATAGAGGGGGGCCCTTCCTGGTACTTC. Residues: CASGEAIEGGPSWYF. The J gene is TRBJ2-5, the V gene TRBV6-1; D is perhaps TRBD1 or TRBD2 (6 bases each). The CDR3 contains 15 residues. Germline CDR1 and CDR2: MNHNS and SASEGT.

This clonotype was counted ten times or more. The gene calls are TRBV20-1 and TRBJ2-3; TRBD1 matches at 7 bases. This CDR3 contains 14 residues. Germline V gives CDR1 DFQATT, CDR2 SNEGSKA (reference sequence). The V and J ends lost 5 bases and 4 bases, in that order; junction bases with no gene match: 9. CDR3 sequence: CSAHRGLNADTQYF. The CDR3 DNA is TGCAGTGCTCACAGGGGTCTAAACGCAGATACGCAGTATTTT.

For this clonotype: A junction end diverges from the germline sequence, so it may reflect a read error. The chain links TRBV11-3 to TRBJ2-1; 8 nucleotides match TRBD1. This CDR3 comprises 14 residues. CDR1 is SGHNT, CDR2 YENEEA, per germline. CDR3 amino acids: CAISPEQGGNEQFF. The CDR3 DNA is TGTGCCATCAGCCCTGAACAGGGGGGCAATGAGCAGTTCTTC.

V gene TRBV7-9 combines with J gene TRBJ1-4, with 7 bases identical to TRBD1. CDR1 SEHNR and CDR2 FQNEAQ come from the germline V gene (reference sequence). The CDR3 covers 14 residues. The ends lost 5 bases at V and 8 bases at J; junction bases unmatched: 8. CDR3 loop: CASSRSSGGEKLFF. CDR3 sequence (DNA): TGTGCCAGCAGCCGATCTTCAGGGGGGGAAAAACTGTTTTTT.

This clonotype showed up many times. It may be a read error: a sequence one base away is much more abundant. Here the CDR3 DNA reads TGTGCCAGCAGCTTGCCCCTCAGGGACAGCGGCACTGAAGCTTTCTTT. As protein: CASSLPLRDSGTEAFF. The J gene is TRBJ1-1, the V gene TRBV5-5, with 7 bases identical to TRBD1. CDR1 SGHKS and CDR2 YYEKEE come from the germline V gene (reference sequence). CDR3 size: 16 residues. V was pared by 1 base and J by 4 bases, with 10 bases of the junction left unmatched.

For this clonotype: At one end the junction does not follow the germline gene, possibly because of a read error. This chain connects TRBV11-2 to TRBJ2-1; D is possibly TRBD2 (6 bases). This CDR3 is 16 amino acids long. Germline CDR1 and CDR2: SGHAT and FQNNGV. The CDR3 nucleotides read TGTGTCAGCAGCAAGACACTAGCTGCACTATACAATGAGCACTTCTTC. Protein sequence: CVSSKTLAALYNEHFF.

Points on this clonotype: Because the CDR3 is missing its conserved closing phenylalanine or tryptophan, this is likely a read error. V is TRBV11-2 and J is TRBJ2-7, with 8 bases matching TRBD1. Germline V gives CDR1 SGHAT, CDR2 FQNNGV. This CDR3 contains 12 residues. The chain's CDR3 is CVISRTGFEQYI. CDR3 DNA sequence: TGTGTCATCAGCCGGACAGGGTTTGAACAGTACATC.

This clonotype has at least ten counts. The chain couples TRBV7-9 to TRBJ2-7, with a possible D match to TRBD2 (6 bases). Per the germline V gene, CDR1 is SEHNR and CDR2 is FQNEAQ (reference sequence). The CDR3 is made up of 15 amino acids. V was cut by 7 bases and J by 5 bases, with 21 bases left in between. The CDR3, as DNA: TGTGCCAGCACCCCTGGGGACTGGACAAATCACGAGCAGTACTTC. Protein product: CASTPGDWTNHEQYF.

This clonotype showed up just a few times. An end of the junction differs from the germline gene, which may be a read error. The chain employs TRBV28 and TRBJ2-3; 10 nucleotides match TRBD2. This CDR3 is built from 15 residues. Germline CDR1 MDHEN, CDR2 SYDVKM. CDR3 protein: CASRASGGSTDTQYF. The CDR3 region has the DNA TGTGCTAGCAGAGCTAGCGGGGGTAGCACAGATACGCAGTATTTT.

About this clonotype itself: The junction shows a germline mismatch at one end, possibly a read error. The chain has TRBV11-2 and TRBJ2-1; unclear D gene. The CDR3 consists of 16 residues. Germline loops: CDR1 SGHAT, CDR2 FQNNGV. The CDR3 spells CSSSLKWSSNYNEQLF. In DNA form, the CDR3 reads TGTAGCAGCAGCTTAAAGTGGTCCAGCAACTACAATGAGCAGCTCTTC.

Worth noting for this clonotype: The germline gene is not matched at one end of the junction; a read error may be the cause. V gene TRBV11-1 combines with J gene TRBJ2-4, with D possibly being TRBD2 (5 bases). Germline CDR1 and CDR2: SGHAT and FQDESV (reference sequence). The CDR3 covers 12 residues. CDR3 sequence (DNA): TGTGCCAACTCACCAGCCCGGGGTGGAGTGCATTTC. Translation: CANSPARGGVHF.

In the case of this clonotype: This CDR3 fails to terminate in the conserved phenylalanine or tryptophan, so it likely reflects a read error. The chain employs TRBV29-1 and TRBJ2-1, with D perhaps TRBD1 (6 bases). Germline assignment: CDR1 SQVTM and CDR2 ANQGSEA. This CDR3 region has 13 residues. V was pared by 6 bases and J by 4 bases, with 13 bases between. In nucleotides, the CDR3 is TGCAGCGTCCGGACAGAGGGTTACAATGAGCAGTTCATC. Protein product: CSVRTEGYNEQFI.

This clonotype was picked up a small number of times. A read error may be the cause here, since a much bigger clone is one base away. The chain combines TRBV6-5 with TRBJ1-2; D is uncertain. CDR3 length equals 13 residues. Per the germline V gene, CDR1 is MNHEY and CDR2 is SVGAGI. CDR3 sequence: CASKGSGNYGYIF. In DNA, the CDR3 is TGTGCCAGCAAAGGGTCGGGGAACTATGGCTACATCTTC.

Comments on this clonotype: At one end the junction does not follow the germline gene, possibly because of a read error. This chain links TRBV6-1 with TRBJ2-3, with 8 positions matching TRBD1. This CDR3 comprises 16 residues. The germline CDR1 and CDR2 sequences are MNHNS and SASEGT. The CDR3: CAGNERRTGRTDTQYF. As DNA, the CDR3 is TGCGCCGGCAATGAACGTCGGACAGGGCGCACAGATACGCAGTATTTT.

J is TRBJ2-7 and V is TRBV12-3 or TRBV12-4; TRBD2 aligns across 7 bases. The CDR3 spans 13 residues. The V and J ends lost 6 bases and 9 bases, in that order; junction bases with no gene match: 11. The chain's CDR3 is CASSPGGSRGQYF. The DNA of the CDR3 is TGTGCCAGCAGCCCCGGGGGGTCCCGCGGGCAGTACTTC.

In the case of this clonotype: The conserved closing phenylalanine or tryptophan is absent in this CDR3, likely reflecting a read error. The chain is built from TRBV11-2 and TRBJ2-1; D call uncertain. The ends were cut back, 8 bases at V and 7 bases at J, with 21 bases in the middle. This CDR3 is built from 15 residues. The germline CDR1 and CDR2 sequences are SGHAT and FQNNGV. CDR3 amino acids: CASGPDPETRNEQFY. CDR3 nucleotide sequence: TGTGCCAGCGGTCCGGACCCCGAGACGAGGAATGAGCAGTTCTAC.

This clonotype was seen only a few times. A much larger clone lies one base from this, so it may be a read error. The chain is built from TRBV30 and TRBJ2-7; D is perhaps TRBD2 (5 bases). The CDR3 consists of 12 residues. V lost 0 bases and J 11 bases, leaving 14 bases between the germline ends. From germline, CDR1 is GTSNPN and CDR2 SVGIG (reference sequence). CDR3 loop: CAWSVQVEEEYF. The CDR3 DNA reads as TGTGCCTGGAGTGTACAAGTCGAGGAGGAGTACTTC.

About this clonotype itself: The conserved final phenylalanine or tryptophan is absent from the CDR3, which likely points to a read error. CDR3 DNA sequence: TGTGCCGGCGGCTTACGGTTCGAGCAGTTCTCC. It codes for CAGGLRFEQFS. V is TRBV11-3 and J is TRBJ2-1, with D uncertain. CDR3 size: 11 residues. V gave up 11 bases and J gave up 10 bases, with 15 bases separating them. Germline V gene sequence: CDR1 SGHNT, CDR2 YENEEA.

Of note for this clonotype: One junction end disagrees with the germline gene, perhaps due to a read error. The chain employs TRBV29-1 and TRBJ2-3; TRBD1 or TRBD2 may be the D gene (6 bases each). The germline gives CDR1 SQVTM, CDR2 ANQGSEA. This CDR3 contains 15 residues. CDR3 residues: CSALLGGGITDTQYF. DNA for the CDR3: TGCAGTGCTCTCCTAGGGGGAGGAATCACAGATACCCAGTATTTT.

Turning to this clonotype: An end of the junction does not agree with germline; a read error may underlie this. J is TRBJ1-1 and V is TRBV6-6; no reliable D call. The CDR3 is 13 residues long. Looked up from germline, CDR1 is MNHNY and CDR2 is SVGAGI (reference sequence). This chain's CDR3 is CASSSRGIAEAYF. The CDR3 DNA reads TGTGCCAGCAGCTCCAGAGGTATCGCTGAAGCTTACTTT.

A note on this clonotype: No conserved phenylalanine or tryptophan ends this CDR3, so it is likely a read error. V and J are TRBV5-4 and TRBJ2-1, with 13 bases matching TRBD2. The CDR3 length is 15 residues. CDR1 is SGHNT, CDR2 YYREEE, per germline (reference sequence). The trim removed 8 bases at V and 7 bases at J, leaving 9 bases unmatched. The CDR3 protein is CASTHRTSGRNEQFS. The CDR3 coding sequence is TGTGCCAGTACCCACCGGACTAGCGGGAGAAATGAGCAGTTCTCC.

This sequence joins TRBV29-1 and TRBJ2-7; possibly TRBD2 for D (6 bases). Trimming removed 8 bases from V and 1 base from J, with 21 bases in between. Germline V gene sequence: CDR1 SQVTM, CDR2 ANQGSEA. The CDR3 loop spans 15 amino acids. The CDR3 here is CSIQQRRDDSYEQYF. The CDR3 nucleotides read TGCAGCATTCAACAGAGGAGGGATGATTCCTACGAGCAGTACTTC.